The sequence of this TCR beta chain was determined in a study of blood T cell repertoires in COVID-19. Study overall: The origin of the acute and convalescent COVID-19 samples was the United States, Italy and Spain. T cells, B-cell-depleted T cells, or PBMCs provided the cDNA or gDNA that served as material.

The CDR3 consists of 18 residues. Germline V CDR1 and CDR2: SGHNT, YYREEE (reference sequence). V shed 1 base and J 0 bases; nucleotides not matched to a gene: 6. Original processing notes: Nucleated cell number was recorded as an estimate derived from reference gene primer amplification. Method: immunoSEQ multiplex PCR; TCRdb's copy keeps in-frame clones and lacks some. The DNA was the basis for D and trimming; V, J and clone size are from that table. The table lists 350,000 to 450,000 clones, about 85% of them singletons. This clone was observed once. What was sequenced was peripheral blood. This sequence was found in a woman aged 18-30 years with acute or convalescent COVID-19. The genes are TRBV5-4 and TRBJ2-5, with 13 bases matching TRBD2. This chain's CDR3 is CASSLPRLAGGYQETQYF. CDR3 nucleotides: TGTGCCAGCAGCTTGCCGCGACTAGCGGGAGGCTACCAAGAGACCCAGTACTTC.